A single sample is the source of the 5 T cell receptor beta chains below, sequenced in a study of CD8 T cells in ankylosing spondylitis. General observations from the study: Several highly homologous variants formed a TCR beta motif that appeared characteristic of ankylosing spondylitis blood.

MiXCR, applied by TCRdb to the 5' RACE reads, yields one record per CDR3 protein. The sample lists 500,000 to 550,000 distinct CDR3 sequences, roughly 12% seen once, with under 7.5% in the top ten. These TCRs' antigens remain unknown. The sample was blood, either unsorted or a sorted T cell fraction (not recorded which). These TCRs come from a male donor with ankylosing spondylitis.

J is TRBJ1-3 and V is TRBV5-5; D possibly corresponds to TRBD1 (5 bases). The CDR3 length is 16 residues. The V and J ends lost 3 bases and 4 bases respectively, with 17 bases between them. The germline V gene encodes CDR1 SGHKS and CDR2 YYEKEE (reference sequence). The CDR3 protein is CASSSLPPGSGNTIYF. The CDR3 DNA reads TGTGCCAGCAGCTCCTTACCTCCAGGGAGCGGAAACACCATATATTTT.

The V gene is TRBV5-6, the J gene TRBJ2-1; 8 bases agree with TRBD1. Trimming at V came to 2 bases and at J to 3 bases, leaving 4 bases not matched to a gene. The CDR3 is made up of 15 amino acids. Germline V gives CDR1 SGHDT, CDR2 YYEEEE. CDR3 DNA: TGTGCCAGCAGCTTTGACAGGGGTGGCTACAATGAGCAGTTCTTC. Residues: CASSFDRGGYNEQFF.

This chain links TRBV6-2 or TRBV6-3 with TRBJ2-1; 7 bases fit TRBD2. J was trimmed by 9 bases and V by 0 bases; bases with no gene match: 5. The germline CDR1 and CDR2 sequences are MNHEY and SVGEGT. This CDR3 is built from 14 residues. The CDR3 region is CASSYSTSRTEQFF. DNA of the CDR3: TGTGCCAGCAGTTACTCGACTAGCAGAACTGAGCAGTTCTTC.

The V call is TRBV28, the J call TRBJ2-2; 11 nucleotides line up with TRBD2. The V segment lost 5 bases and the J segment 3 bases; nucleotides outside the gene matches: 5. The CDR3 contains 16 residues. CDR1 is MDHEN and CDR2 is SYDVKM in the germline V gene. The DNA for the CDR3 is TGTGCCAGCAGTAGAACTAGCGGGAGTTACACCGGGGAGCTGTTTTTT. It translates to CASSRTSGSYTGELFF.

This clonotype was detected a few times. This sequence joins TRBV20-1 and TRBJ2-5, with a tentative D call TRBD2 (8 bases). V shed 5 bases and J shed 4 bases, with 20 bases lying between them. Germline loops: CDR1 DFQATT, CDR2 SNEGSKA (reference sequence). CDR3 length: 15 amino acids. CDR3 in amino acids: CSAPSWDSGGETQYF. The CDR3 coding sequence is TGCAGTGCTCCGTCCTGGGACAGCGGGGGAGAGACCCAGTACTTC.